The 12 T cell receptor beta chains below come from one sample, sequenced in a study of T-cell memory formation after mild COVID-19. MiXCR was run by TCRdb on the 5' RACE reads, yielding one entry per CDR3 protein. The sample contains a few hundred thousand distinct CDR3 sequences, roughly 17% of which appear only once. Input material: PBMCs or a T cell subset sorted from them (not recorded which). Source of these receptors: a man aged 18-30 years who had mild COVID-19 (a few samples of this study predate the infection). Cell type and time point are not known.

There are a few counts of this clonotype. The chain recombines TRBV12-3 or TRBV12-4 with TRBJ2-7, with 11 bases matching TRBD1. The V segment lost 5 bases and the J segment 2 bases; nucleotides outside the gene matches: 17. The CDR3 is 19 residues long. The CDR3 nucleotides are TGTGCCAGCAGTCCCAAGCGGACAGGGGGCGCCAGGGTGACCTACGAGCAGTACTTC. Protein: CASSPKRTGGARVTYEQYF.

The V gene is TRBV6-1, the J gene TRBJ2-5; D might be TRBD1 or TRBD2, each matching 6 bases. The germline CDR1 and CDR2 sequences are MNHNS and SASEGT. V lost 7 bases, J lost 5 bases, and 20 bases lay in between. This CDR3 has 15 amino acids. The CDR3 loop reads CASTVNREAWETQYF. The CDR3, as DNA: TGTGCCAGCACCGTAAACAGGGAGGCGTGGGAGACCCAGTACTTC.

Here the CDR3 DNA reads TGTGCTAGTGGTCCCTTTGGTAATTGTGGCTACACCTTC. Translated, it gives CASGPFGNCGYTF. This rearrangement joins TRBV12-5 to TRBJ1-2; D remains ambiguous. This CDR3 is 13 amino acids long. Germline V CDR1 and CDR2: LGHNT, FRNRAP. V shed 5 bases and J shed 7 bases, with 14 bases lying between them.

A few counts support this clonotype. The chain recombines TRBV19 with TRBJ2-6; D may match TRBD1 or TRBD2 (5 bases each). CDR1 LNHDA and CDR2 SQIVND come from the germline V gene (reference sequence). V lost 2 bases, J lost 4 bases, and 18 bases lay in between. The CDR3 totals 18 residues. CDR3 residues: CASSIPWDGRVGANVLTF. CDR3 coding DNA: TGTGCCAGTAGTATACCTTGGGACGGCAGAGTAGGGGCCAACGTCCTGACTTTC.

The genes are TRBV7-8 and TRBJ2-7, with a weak D call TRBD2 (5 bases). Germline CDR1 and CDR2: SGHVS and FQNEAQ. The CDR3 runs 10 residues. Trimming shortened V by 7 bases and J by 7 bases, and 8 bases separated the two germline ends. CDR3 region: CASIRGEQYV. The CDR3 coding sequence is TGTGCCAGCATCCGGGGAGAGCAGTACGTC.

This clonotype was detected ten times or more. This rearrangement joins TRBV27 to TRBJ1-1; D may be TRBD1 (6 bases). There are 14 residues in the CDR3. V was shortened by 1 base and J by 1 base, with 7 bases between the two germline ends. The V gene's germline CDR1 is MNHEY and CDR2 SMNVEV (reference sequence). CDR3 sequence: CASSLWGANTEAFF. The CDR3 DNA reads TGTGCCAGCAGTTTATGGGGGGCGAACACTGAAGCTTTCTTT.

This clonotype appeared a single time. The rearrangement uses TRBV7-9 and TRBJ2-7, with D possibly being TRBD1 or TRBD2 (5 bases each). The CDR3 is made up of 14 amino acids. Trimming removed 6 bases from V and 1 base from J, with 13 bases in between. Germline loops: CDR1 SEHNR, CDR2 FQNEAQ (reference sequence). Written as DNA, the CDR3 is TGTGCCAGCAGTAAGGGGACGGTTTCCTACGAGCAGTACTTC. It yields the protein CASSKGTVSYEQYF.

The chain is built from TRBV4-1 and TRBJ2-3, with 9 bases identical to TRBD1. The germline CDR1 and CDR2 sequences are MGHRA and YSYEKL. The J segment lost 4 bases and the V segment lost 4 bases, leaving 12 bases of the junction unmatched. The CDR3 sequence is 17 residues long. Written as DNA, the CDR3 is TGCGCCAGCAGCCTACCTCCCGGGACAGGGAACTCAGATACGCAGTATTTT. Its translation is CASSLPPGTGNSDTQYF.

The gene calls are TRBV25-1 and TRBJ1-1; D gene ambiguous. Germline values: CDR1 MGHDK, CDR2 SYGVNS. This CDR3 comprises 15 residues. V lost 3 bases and J lost 5, with 16 bases in between. CDR3 DNA: TGTGCCAGCAGTGACACTAACAGAAGAGGGACTGAAGCTTTCTTT. As protein: CASSDTNRRGTEAFF.

This clonotype was recorded a few times. The chain joins TRBV5-5 to TRBJ2-5; D ambiguous. The CDR3 runs to 14 residues. The ends were cut back, 3 bases at V and 5 bases at J, with 14 bases in the middle. Germline V lookup: CDR1 SGHKS, CDR2 YYEKEE (reference sequence). The CDR3 DNA sequence: TGTGCCAGCAGCTCCTTCCCGGGTCTGGAGACCCAGTACTTC. It codes for CASSSFPGLETQYF. Full variable domain (missing parts from reference TRBV5-5 and TRBJ2-5): DAGVTQSPTHLIKTRGQQVTLRCSPISGHKSVSWYQQVLGQGPQFIFQYYEKEERGRGNFPDRFSARQFPNYSSELNVNALLLGDSALYLCASSSFPGLETQYFGPGTRLLVL.

This clonotype was recorded a few times. V is TRBV6-5 and J is TRBJ1-1; 7 bases are shared with TRBD1. This CDR3 has 13 residues. Trimming took 7 bases from V and 5 from J; bases not matched to a gene: 7. Germline CDR1 reads MNHEY; CDR2 reads SVGAGI. The CDR3 region has the DNA TGTGCCAGCATTCAAGGGGGCGGAACTGAAGCTTTCTTT. It codes for CASIQGGGTEAFF.

In its sample, this clonotype was seen a few times. The chain joins TRBV14 to TRBJ1-4; D gene unclear. Germline lookup yields CDR1 SGHDN and CDR2 FVKESK. CDR3 length: 12 residues. Deletions cut 1 base from V and 13 bases from J, with 10 bases between. The CDR3 sequence is CASSQVGIALFF. The DNA for the CDR3 is TGTGCCAGCAGCCAAGTTGGAATTGCACTGTTTTTT.